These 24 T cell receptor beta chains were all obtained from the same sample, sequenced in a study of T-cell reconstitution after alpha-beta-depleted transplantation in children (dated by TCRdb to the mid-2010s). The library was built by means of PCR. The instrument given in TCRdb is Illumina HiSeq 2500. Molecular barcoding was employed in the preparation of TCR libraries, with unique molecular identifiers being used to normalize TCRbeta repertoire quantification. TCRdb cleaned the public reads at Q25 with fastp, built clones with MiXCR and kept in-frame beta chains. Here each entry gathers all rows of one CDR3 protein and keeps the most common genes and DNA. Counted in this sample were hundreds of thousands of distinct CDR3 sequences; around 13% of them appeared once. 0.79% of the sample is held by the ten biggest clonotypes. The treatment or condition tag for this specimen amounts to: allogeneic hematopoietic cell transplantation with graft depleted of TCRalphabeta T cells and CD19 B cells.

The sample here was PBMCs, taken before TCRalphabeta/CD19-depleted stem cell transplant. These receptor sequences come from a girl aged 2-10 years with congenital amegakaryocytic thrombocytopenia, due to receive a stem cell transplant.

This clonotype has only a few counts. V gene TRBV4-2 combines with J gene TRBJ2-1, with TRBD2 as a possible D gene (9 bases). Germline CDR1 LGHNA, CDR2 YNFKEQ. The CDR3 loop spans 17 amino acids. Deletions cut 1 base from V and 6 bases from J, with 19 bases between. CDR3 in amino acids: CASSQVISSGTGNEQFF. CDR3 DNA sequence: TGTGCCAGCAGCCAAGTCATTTCTAGCGGGACAGGCAATGAGCAGTTCTTC.

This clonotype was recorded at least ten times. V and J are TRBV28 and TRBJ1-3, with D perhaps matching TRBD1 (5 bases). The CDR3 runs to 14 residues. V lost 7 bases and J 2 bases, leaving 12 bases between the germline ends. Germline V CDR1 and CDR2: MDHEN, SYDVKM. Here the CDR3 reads CASTPGGAGNTIYF. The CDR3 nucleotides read TGTGCCAGCACCCCGGGAGGGGCTGGAAACACCATATATTTT. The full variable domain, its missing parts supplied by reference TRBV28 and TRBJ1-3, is DVKVTQSSRYLVKRTGEKVFLECVQDMDHENMFWYRQDPGLGLRLIYFSYDVKMKEKGDIPEGYSVSREKKERFSLILESASTNQTSMYLCASTPGGAGNTIYFGEGSWLTVV.

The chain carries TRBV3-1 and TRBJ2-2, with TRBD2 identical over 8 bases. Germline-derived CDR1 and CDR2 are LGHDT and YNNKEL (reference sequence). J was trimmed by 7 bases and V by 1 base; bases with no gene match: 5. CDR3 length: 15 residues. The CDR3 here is CASSQGAGGFGELFF. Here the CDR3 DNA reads TGTGCCAGCAGCCAAGGGGCGGGAGGTTTCGGGGAGCTGTTTTTT.

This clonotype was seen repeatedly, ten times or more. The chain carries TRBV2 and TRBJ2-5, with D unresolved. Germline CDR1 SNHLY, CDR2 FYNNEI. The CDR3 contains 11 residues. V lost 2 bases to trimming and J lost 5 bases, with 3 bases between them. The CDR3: CASSEWETQYF. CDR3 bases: TGTGCCAGCAGTGAATGGGAGACCCAGTACTTC.

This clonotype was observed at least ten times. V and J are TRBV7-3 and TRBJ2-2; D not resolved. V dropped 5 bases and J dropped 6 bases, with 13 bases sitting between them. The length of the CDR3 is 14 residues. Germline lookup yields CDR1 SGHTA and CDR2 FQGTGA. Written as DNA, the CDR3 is TGTGCCAGCAGCCCACATCAGGAAGCCGGGGAGCTGTTTTTT. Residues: CASSPHQEAGELFF. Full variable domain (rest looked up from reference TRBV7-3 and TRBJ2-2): GAGVSQTPSNKVTEKGKYVELRCDPISGHTALYWYRQSLGQGPEFLIYFQGTGAADDSGLPNDRFFAVRPEGSVSTLKIQRTERGDSAVYLCASSPHQEAGELFFGEGSRLTVL.

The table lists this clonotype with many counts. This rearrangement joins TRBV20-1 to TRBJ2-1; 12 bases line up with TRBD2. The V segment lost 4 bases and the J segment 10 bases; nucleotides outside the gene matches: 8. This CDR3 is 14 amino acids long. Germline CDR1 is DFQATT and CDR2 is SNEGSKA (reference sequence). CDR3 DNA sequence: TGCAGTGCTATACTAGCGGGAGGAGAAAGGGAGCAGTTCTTC. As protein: CSAILAGGEREQFF.

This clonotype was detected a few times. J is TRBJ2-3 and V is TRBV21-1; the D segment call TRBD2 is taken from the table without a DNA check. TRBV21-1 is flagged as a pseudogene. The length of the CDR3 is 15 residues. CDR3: CASNQTWRESDTQYF. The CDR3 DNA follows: TGTGCCAGCAATCAGACCTGGCGGGAGTCCGATACGCAGTATTTT.

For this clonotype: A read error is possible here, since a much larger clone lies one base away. CDR3 bases: TGTGCCTGCAGCTTAACTGGTGAGGACAATGAGCAGTTCTTC. Amino acid sequence: CACSLTGEDNEQFF. This chain uses TRBV7-3 with TRBJ2-1; no reliable D call. CDR3 size: 14 residues. Germline CDR1 reads SGHTA; CDR2 reads FQGTGA.

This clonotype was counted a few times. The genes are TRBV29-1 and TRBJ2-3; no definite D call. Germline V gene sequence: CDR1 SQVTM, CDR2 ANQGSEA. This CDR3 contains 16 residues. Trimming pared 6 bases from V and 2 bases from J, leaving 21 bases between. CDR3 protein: CSVDDRLGQATDTQYF. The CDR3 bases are TGCAGCGTCGACGATCGGCTCGGCCAGGCCACAGATACGCAGTATTTT.

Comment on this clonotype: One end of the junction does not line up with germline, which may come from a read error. This chain's CDR3 is CAFSDRTAQTNEQYF. The DNA of the CDR3 is TGTGCCTTCAGTGACCGGACAGCCCAAACTAACGAGCAGTACTTC. This rearrangement joins TRBV10-3 to TRBJ2-7; weak D call: TRBD1 (6 bases). CDR1 and CDR2 from the germline V gene are ENHRY and SYGVKD. The CDR3 is made up of 15 amino acids.

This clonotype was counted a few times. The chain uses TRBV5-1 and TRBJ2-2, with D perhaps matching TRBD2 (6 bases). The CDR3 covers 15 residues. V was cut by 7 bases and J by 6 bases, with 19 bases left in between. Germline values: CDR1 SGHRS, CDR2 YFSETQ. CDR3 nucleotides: TGCGCCAGCCTAACGGGACCGTCGGGGGCCGGGGAGCTGTTTTTT. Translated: CASLTGPSGAGELFF.

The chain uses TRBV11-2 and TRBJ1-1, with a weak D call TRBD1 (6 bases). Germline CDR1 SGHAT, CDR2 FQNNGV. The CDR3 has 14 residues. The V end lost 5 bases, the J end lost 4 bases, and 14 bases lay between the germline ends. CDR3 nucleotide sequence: TGTGCCAGCAGCCAAGAGAGGGGGGTCACTGAAGCTTTCTTT. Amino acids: CASSQERGVTEAFF.

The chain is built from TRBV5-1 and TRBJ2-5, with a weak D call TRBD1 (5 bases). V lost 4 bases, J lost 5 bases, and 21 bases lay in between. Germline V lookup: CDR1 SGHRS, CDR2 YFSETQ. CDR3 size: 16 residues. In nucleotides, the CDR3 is TGCGCCAGCAGCCCTGGAAGGACAAACCCCTCTGAGACCCAGTACTTC. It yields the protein CASSPGRTNPSETQYF.

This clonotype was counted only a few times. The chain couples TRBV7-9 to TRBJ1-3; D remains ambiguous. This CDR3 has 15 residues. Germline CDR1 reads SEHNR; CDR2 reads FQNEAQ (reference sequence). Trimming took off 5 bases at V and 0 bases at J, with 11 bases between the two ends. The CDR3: CASSPTTISGNTIYF. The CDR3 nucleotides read TGTGCCAGCAGCCCTACGACAATCTCTGGAAACACCATATATTTT.

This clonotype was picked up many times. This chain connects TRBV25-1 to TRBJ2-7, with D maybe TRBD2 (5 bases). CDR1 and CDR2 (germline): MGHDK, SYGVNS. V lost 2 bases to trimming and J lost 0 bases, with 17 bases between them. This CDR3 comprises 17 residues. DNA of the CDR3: TGTGCCAGCAGTGAACCGAAAGGGAGCGAGAGCTCCTACGAGCAGTACTTC. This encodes CASSEPKGSESSYEQYF.

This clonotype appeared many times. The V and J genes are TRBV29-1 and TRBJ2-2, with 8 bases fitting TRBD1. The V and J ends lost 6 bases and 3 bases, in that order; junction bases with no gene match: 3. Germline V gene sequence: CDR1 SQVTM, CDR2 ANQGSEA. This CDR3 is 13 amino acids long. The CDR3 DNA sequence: TGCAGCGTCGAGGACAGGGACACCGGGGAGCTGTTTTTT. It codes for CSVEDRDTGELFF.

The CDR3 bases are TGTGCCAGCAGCCCTCAAAGGACTAGCGGGAACACCGGGGAGCTGTTTTTT. It encodes CASSPQRTSGNTGELFF. The chain couples TRBV7-3 to TRBJ2-2, with TRBD2 matching over 10 bases. Losses at the gene ends were 5 bases for V and 1 base for J; bases not matched to a gene: 7. This CDR3 contains 17 residues. Germline V lookup: CDR1 SGHTA, CDR2 FQGTGA.

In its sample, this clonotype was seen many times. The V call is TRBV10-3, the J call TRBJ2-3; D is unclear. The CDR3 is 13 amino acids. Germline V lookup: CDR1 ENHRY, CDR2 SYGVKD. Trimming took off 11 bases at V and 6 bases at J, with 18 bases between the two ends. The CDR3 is CASGGANGDTQYF. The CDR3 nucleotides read TGTGCCTCCGGCGGTGCCAACGGGGATACGCAGTATTTT.

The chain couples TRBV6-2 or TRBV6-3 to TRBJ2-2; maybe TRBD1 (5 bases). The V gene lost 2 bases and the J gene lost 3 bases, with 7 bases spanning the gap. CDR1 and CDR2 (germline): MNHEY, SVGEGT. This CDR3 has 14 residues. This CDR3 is CASSYDRHTGELFF. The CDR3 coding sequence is TGTGCCAGCAGTTACGACAGACACACCGGGGAGCTGTTTTTT.

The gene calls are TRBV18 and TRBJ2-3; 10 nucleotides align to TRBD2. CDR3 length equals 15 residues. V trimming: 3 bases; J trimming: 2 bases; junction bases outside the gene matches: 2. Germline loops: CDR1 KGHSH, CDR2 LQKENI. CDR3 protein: CASSPTSGNTDTQYF. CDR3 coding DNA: TGTGCCAGCTCACCTACTAGCGGGAACACAGATACGCAGTATTTT.

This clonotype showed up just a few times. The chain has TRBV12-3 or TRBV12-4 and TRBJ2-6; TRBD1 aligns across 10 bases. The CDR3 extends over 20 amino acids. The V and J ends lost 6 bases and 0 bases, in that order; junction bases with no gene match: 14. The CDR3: CASRPGQGIFGNSGANVLTF. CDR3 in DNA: TGTGCCAGCAGGCCGGGACAGGGGATTTTTGGTAACTCTGGGGCCAACGTCCTGACTTTC.

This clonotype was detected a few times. CDR3 loop: CASSLDRGIQFF. The CDR3, as DNA: TGCGCCAGCAGCTTGGACAGGGGCATACAGTTCTTC. The chain recombines TRBV5-1 with TRBJ2-1, with TRBD1 matching 7 bases. The germline gives CDR1 SGHRS, CDR2 YFSETQ. Unmatched junction bases numbered 4, after V lost 0 bases and J lost 13 bases. The CDR3 length is 12 residues.

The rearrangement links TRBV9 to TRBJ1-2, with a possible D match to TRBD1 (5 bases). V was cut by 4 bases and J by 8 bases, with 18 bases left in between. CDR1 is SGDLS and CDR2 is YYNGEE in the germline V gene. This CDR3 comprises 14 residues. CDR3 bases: TGTGCCAGCAGCCCGGGGGAGGGGATGAGGGGCTACACCTTC. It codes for CASSPGEGMRGYTF.

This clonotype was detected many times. CDR3 DNA: TGCAGTGCTAGGGGACTATACGAGCAGTACTTC. This gives the protein CSARGLYEQYF. This chain joins TRBV20-1 and TRBJ2-7, with 7 bases lining up with TRBD2. This CDR3 is 11 amino acids long. Germline loops: CDR1 DFQATT, CDR2 SNEGSKA (reference sequence). V lost 3 bases, J lost 4 bases, and 0 bases stayed unmatched.